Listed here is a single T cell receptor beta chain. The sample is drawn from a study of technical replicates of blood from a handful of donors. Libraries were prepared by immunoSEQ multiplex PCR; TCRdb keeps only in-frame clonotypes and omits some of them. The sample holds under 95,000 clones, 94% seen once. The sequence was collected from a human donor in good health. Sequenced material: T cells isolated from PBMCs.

The CDR3 DNA reads as TGTGCCAGCACCCGTTTCCAGGGGGCCTACGAGCAGTACTTC. It translates to CASTRFQGAYEQYF. The chain uses TRBV6-1 and TRBJ2-7, with 7 bases identical to TRBD1. Looked up from germline, CDR1 is MNHNS and CDR2 is SASEGT. There are 14 residues in the CDR3. J gave up 2 bases and V 7 bases, and 8 bases lay outside the gene matches.